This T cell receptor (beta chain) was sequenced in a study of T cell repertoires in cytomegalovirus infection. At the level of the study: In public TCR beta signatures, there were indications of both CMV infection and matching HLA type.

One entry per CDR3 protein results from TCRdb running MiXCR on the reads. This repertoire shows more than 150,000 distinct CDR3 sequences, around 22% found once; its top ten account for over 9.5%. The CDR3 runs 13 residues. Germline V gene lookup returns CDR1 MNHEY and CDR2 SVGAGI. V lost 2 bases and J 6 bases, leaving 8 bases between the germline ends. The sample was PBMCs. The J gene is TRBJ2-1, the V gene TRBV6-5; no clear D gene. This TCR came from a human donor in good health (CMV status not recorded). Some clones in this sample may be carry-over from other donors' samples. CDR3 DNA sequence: TGTGCCAGCAGTTACGGGCTCTGCAATGAGCAGTTCTTC. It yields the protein CASSYGLCNEQFF.